Each of the 23 T cell receptor beta chains below was sequenced from the same sample in a study of graft-versus-host responses after intestinal transplantation. TCRdb's copy holds only in-frame clones and misses some; the assay was immunoSEQ multiplex PCR. Counted here are approximately 14,000 clones, just under 30% occurring once; the ten biggest clones make up roughly 4%. Sequenced material: alloreactive CD4+ T cells from a mixed lymphocyte reaction culture, taken before intestinal transplant. As to subset: CFSE-low proliferating T cells sorted from roughly six-day pre-transplant mixed lymphocyte reaction (GvH or HvG direction). The receptor set was obtained from a human patient who received an intestinal transplant.

Sample share makes this clone medium-sized. The chain uses TRBV6-1 and TRBJ2-7; the D is unclear. The CDR3 runs 16 residues. Germline assignment: CDR1 MNHNS and CDR2 SASEGT. Trimming removed 6 bases at V and 2 bases at J, with 20 bases between. The CDR3 is CASSEPRTKDPYEQYF. CDR3 coding DNA: TGTGCCAGCAGCGAACCCAGGACCAAGGATCCCTACGAGCAGTACTTC.

The CDR3, as DNA: TGTGCCAGCAGCAGTCCTGGAAACACCATATATTTT. Its protein product is CASSSPGNTIYF. The gene calls are TRBV28 and TRBJ1-3; D is uncertain. Trimming pared 6 bases from V and 2 bases from J, leaving 5 bases between. This CDR3 has 12 residues. CDR1 and CDR2 from the germline V gene are MDHEN and SYDVKM.

This clone was counted between two and nine times. The chain uses TRBV7-9 and TRBJ2-7, with D perhaps matching TRBD1 (5 bases). Germline CDR1 and CDR2: SEHNR and FQNEAQ (reference sequence). With 0 bases removed from V and 6 bases from J, the gap between germline ends came to 18 bases. The CDR3 spans 16 residues. DNA of the CDR3: TGTGCCAGCAGCTTAGCTGGTGGGGTAAAGGGGTCCGAGCAGTACTTC. Translated: CASSLAGGVKGSEQYF.

This sequence joins TRBV27 and TRBJ2-1, with no clear D. The germline gives CDR1 MNHEY, CDR2 SMNVEV (reference sequence). The CDR3 has 13 amino acids. The V gene lost 5 bases and the J gene lost 0 bases, with 5 bases spanning the gap. CDR3 sequence (DNA): TGTGCCAGCAGTGTGGGCTCCTACAATGAGCAGTTCTTC. Amino acids: CASSVGSYNEQFF.

As for this clone: A much larger clonotype is one base distant, so this may be a read error. J is TRBJ1-1 and V is TRBV5-1; no clear D gene. The CDR3 loop spans 12 amino acids. The V gene's germline CDR1 is SGHRS and CDR2 YFSETQ. CDR3 coding DNA: TGCACCAGCAGCTATTCAGGTTCTGAAGCTTTCTTT. The encoded protein is CTSSYSGSEAFF. Variable domain in full (rest from reference TRBV5-1 and TRBJ1-1): KAGVTQTPRYLIKTRGQQVTLSCSPISGHRSVSWYQQTPGQGLQFLFEYFSETQRNKGNFPGRFSGRQFSNSRSEMNVSTLELGDSALYLCTSSYSGSEAFFGQGTRLTVV.

This clone is categorized as medium-sized. The rearrangement links TRBV18 to TRBJ2-7; D unclear. Looked up from germline, CDR1 is KGHSH and CDR2 is LQKENI. The V and J ends lost 4 bases and 2 bases respectively, with 3 bases between them. This CDR3 has 11 amino acids. The CDR3 DNA reads TGTGCCAGCTCACTCGCCTACGAGCAGTACTTC. This sequence encodes CASSLAYEQYF.

CDR3 coding DNA: TGTGCCTGGAGCCTGACAGGGAAGTACTACGAGCAGTACTTC. Translated: CAWSLTGKYYEQYF. The V call is TRBV30, the J call TRBJ2-7; 7 bases are a match to TRBD1. The CDR3 covers 14 residues. J gave up 3 bases and V 3 bases, and 8 bases lay outside the gene matches. Germline assignment: CDR1 GTSNPN and CDR2 SVGIG (reference sequence). The full variable domain, in which reference TRBV30 and TRBJ2-7 provide the parts outside the CDR3, is SQTIHQWPATLVQPVGSPLSLECTVEGTSNPNLYWYRQAAGRGLQLLFYSVGIGQISSEVPQNLSASRPQDRQFILSSKKLLLSDSGFYLCAWSLTGKYYEQYFGPGTRLTVT.

The chain recombines TRBV6-5 with TRBJ2-1; the D gene is possibly TRBD2 (6 bases). The CDR3 runs to 15 residues. Germline CDR1 and CDR2: MNHEY and SVGAGI. V lost 8 bases to trimming and J lost 0 bases, with 14 bases between them. DNA of the CDR3: TGTGCCAGCTCTTCTCAGGGAGGCTCCTACAATGAGCAGTTCTTC. Protein: CASSSQGGSYNEQFF.

This chain uses TRBV6-6 with TRBJ1-2, with no clear D. Between the trimmed V and J ends, which lost 5 bases and 8 bases, there was a span of 15 bases. The CDR3 spans 13 residues. Germline CDR1 and CDR2: MNHNY and SVGAGI (reference sequence). CDR3 protein: CASSTPSLPGYTF. As DNA, the CDR3 is TGTGCCAGCAGTACCCCGAGCCTACCAGGCTACACCTTC.

This clone was seen more than once but under ten times. This chain connects TRBV29-1 to TRBJ1-4; a possible D gene is TRBD1 (5 bases). V was pared by 3 bases and J by 5 bases, with 22 bases between. CDR1 is SQVTM, CDR2 ANQGSEA, per germline. The CDR3 has 17 residues. The CDR3 region is CSVDGARLGHLNEKLFF. In DNA form, the CDR3 reads TGCAGCGTTGATGGGGCGAGGCTGGGCCACTTAAATGAAAAACTGTTTTTT.

The CDR3 loop is CASSEIQGRGGFF. As DNA, the CDR3 is TGTGCCAGCAGTGAAATCCAGGGGAGGGGCGGATTCTTC. The chain uses TRBV6-1 and TRBJ2-1; perhaps TRBD2 as D (7 bases). The CDR3 sequence is 13 residues long. Trimming took off 2 bases at V and 16 bases at J, with 18 bases between the two ends. Germline V gene sequence: CDR1 MNHNS, CDR2 SASEGT.

This clone was seen a handful of times. This chain uses TRBV19 with TRBJ1-5; D not certain. Germline loops: CDR1 LNHDA, CDR2 SQIVND (reference sequence). The V gene lost 6 bases and the J gene lost 1 base, with 13 bases spanning the gap. This CDR3 contains 15 residues. CDR3 sequence (DNA): TGTGCCAGTAGCCAACAGAGTACCAGCAATCAGCCCCAGCATTTT. Its translation is CASSQQSTSNQPQHF.

V usage is TRBV30 and J usage is TRBJ2-1, with 7 bases identical to TRBD1. Unmatched junction bases numbered 9, after V lost 4 bases and J lost 0 bases. This CDR3 has 16 residues. The germline V gene encodes CDR1 GTSNPN and CDR2 SVGIG (reference sequence). DNA for the CDR3: TGTGCCTGGAACCGACCGACAGGGATCTCCTACAATGAGCAGTTCTTC. Protein product: CAWNRPTGISYNEQFF.

As for this clone: The junction and the germline gene differ at one end; a read error may be behind it. V gene TRBV4-1 combines with J gene TRBJ1-2; D remains ambiguous. CDR3 length equals 15 residues. Germline V CDR1 and CDR2: MGHRA, YSYEKL. The CDR3 DNA sequence: TGTGCCAGCAGCCAAGAAGTAGCAGAGAACTATGGCTACACCTTC. It codes for CASSQEVAENYGYTF.

This clone was detected a few times. This chain links TRBV19 with TRBJ1-4, with D perhaps matching TRBD1 (5 bases). The CDR3 has 14 amino acids. The ends were cut back, 5 bases at V and 4 bases at J, with 11 bases in the middle. The germline V gene has CDR1 LNHDA and CDR2 SQIVND (reference sequence). The CDR3 nucleotides are TGTGCCAGTAGTTCGGGGCAGCTTAATGAAAAACTGTTTTTT. Encoded protein: CASSSGQLNEKLFF.

This rearrangement joins TRBV6-1 to TRBJ1-1; D is uncertain. V lost 7 bases to trimming and J lost 3 bases, with 15 bases between them. The CDR3 covers 14 residues. CDR1 is MNHNS, CDR2 SASEGT, per germline. DNA of the CDR3: TGTGCCAGCATTCAAGGAAGGAGGTACACTGAAGCTTTCTTT. Translated: CASIQGRRYTEAFF.

CDR3 bases: TGTGCCAGCAGCAGGGAGGGACACCTCGGTGATGAGCAGTTCTTC. Amino acid sequence: CASSREGHLGDEQFF. V is TRBV7-3 and J is TRBJ2-1, with TRBD2 as a possible D gene (7 bases). The CDR3 totals 15 residues. The germline CDR1 and CDR2 sequences are SGHTA and FQGTGA. V shed 5 bases and J shed 8 bases, with 19 bases lying between them.

This clone was seen more than once but under ten times. The chain couples TRBV5-7 to TRBJ2-1; possible D gene TRBD1, 5 bases. TRBV5-7 is sorted into the ORF group, with uncertain function. The CDR3 has 11 residues. Trimming removed 7 bases at V and 5 bases at J, with 7 bases between. CDR3 nucleotide sequence: TGTGCCAGCTCCAGGGACAATGAGCAGTTCTTC. It codes for CASSRDNEQFF.

This clone was recorded a few times. V and J are TRBV15 and TRBJ1-1, with 8 bases matching TRBD1. With V trimmed by 7 bases and J by 1 base, 5 bases remained unmatched. The CDR3 loop spans 14 amino acids. Germline values: CDR1 LNHNV, CDR2 YYDKDF (reference sequence). The CDR3 coding sequence is TGTGCCACCATCCCGGACAGGGCGAACACTGAAGCTTTCTTT. Protein: CATIPDRANTEAFF.

The chain uses TRBV4-3 and TRBJ2-7; tentatively, D is TRBD2 (6 bases). Germline V gives CDR1 LGHNA, CDR2 YSLEER. This CDR3 is built from 15 residues. Trimming shortened V by 4 bases and J by 2 bases, and 15 bases separated the two germline ends. The CDR3 DNA follows: TGCGCCAGCAGCCGGGAGGCGAACAGAGCCTACGAGCAGTACTTC. The encoded protein is CASSREANRAYEQYF.

The chain recombines TRBV6-1 with TRBJ1-2; the D gene is possibly TRBD1 (5 bases). Germline V gene data show CDR1 as MNHNS and CDR2 as SASEGT. There are 13 residues in the CDR3. Trimming took off 6 bases at V and 8 bases at J, with 16 bases between the two ends. CDR3 sequence: CASSRGYQGGYTF. The CDR3 DNA follows: TGTGCCAGCAGCCGAGGCTACCAGGGCGGCTACACCTTC.

The chain employs TRBV7-2 and TRBJ1-5; no definite D call. The CDR3 covers 14 residues. Germline assignment: CDR1 SGHTA and CDR2 FQGNSA. Trimming removed 3 bases at V and 3 bases at J, with 9 bases between. In DNA form, the CDR3 reads TGTGCCAGCAGCTTCGACCCGTTCAATCAGCCCCAGCATTTT. Its protein product is CASSFDPFNQPQHF.

The chain is built from TRBV4-1 and TRBJ1-1; D is perhaps TRBD1 (5 bases). Germline CDR1 is MGHRA and CDR2 is YSYEKL. The CDR3 consists of 16 residues. V lost 0 bases and J lost 5, with 16 bases in between. The CDR3 here is CASSQDQGARGTEAFF. CDR3 DNA: TGCGCCAGCAGCCAAGATCAAGGGGCGCGAGGAACTGAAGCTTTCTTT.